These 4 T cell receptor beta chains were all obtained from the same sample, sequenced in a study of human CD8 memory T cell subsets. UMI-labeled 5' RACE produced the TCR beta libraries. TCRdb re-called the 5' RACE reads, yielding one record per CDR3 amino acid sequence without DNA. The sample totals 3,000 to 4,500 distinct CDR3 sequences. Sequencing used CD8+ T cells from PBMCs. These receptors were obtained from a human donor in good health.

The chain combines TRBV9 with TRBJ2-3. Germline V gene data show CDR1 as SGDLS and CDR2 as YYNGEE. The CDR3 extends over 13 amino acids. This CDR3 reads CASSVGGTDTQYF. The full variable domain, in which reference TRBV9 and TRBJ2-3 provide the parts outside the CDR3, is DSGVTQTPKHLITATGQRVTLRCSPRSGDLSVYWYQQSLDQGLQFLIQYYNGEERAKGNILERFSAQQFPDLHSELNLSSLELGDSALYFCASSVGGTDTQYFGPGTRLTVL.

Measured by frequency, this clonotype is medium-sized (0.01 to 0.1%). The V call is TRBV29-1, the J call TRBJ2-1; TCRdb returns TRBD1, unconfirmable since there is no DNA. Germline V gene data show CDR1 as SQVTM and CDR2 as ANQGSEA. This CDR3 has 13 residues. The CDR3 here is CSVGTGDSNEQFF.

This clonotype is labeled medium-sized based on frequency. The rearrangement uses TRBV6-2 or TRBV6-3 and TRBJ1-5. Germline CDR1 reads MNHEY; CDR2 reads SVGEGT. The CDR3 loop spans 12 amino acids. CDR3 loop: CASSSGNQPQHF.

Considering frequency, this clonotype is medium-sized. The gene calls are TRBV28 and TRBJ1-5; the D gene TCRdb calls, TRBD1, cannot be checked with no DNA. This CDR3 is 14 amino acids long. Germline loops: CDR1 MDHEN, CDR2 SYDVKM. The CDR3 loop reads CASRPAGVNQPQHF.